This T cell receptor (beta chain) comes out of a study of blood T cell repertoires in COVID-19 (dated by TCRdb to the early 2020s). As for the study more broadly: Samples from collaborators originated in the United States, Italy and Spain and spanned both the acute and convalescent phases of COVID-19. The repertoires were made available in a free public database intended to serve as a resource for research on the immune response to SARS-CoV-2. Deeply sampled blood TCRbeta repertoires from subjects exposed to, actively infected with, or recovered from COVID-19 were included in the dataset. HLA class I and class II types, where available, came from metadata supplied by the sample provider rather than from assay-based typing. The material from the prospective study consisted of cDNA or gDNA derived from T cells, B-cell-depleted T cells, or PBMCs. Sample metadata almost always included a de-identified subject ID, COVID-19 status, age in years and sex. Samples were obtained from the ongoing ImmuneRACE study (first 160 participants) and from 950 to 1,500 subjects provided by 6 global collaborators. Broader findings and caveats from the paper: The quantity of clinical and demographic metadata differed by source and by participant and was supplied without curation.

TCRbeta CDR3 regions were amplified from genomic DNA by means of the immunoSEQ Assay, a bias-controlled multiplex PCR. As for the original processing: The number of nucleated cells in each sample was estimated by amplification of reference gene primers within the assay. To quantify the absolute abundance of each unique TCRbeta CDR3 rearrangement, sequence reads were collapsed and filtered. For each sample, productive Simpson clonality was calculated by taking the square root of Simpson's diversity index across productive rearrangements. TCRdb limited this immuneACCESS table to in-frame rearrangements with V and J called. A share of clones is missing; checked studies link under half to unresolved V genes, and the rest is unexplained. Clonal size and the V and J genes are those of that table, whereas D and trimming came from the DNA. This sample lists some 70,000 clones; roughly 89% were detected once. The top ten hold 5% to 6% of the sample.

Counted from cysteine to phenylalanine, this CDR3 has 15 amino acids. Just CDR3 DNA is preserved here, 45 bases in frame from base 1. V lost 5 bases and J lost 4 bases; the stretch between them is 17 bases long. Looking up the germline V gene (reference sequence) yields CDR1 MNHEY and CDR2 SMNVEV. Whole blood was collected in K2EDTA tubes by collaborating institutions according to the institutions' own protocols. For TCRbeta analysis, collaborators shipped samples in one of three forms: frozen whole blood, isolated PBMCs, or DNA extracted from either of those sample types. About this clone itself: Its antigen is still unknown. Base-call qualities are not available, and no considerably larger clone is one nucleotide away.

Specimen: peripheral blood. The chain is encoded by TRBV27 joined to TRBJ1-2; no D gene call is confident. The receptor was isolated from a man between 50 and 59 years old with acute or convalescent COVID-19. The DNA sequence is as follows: TGTGCCAGCAGTGCTCTGAGGCGGGCGGGCTATGGCTACACCTTC. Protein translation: CASSALRRAGYGYTF.